The clone carrying this T cell receptor (beta chain) has at least ten counts. This sample was included in a study of T cells in Graves' hyperthyroidism and ophthalmopathy. Amplification targeted TCR beta CDR3 regions from RNA transcripts. The primer set for the first-round RT-PCR of the TCR CDR3 was HTBI. TCRdb fed the multiplex PCR reads into MiXCR, producing one record per CDR3 protein. The sample includes about 400,000 distinct CDR3 sequences, about 15% of them seen just once. Germline trimming cut 2 bases from V and 3 bases from J; bases unmatched to any gene: 1. The CDR3 consists of 14 residues. Germline V gene lookup returns CDR1 SGHAT and CDR2 FQNNGV.

This receptor was identified in a woman aged 18-29 years with Graves' hyperthyroidism that later progressed to Graves' ophthalmopathy. V gene TRBV11-2 combines with J gene TRBJ2-7; 10 positions agree with TRBD2. Sequencing was done on a sample of blood. The CDR3, as DNA: TGTGCCAGCAGCTTACTAGCGGGAGACTACGAGCAGTACTTC. This codes for CASSLLAGDYEQYF.